This TCR beta chain originates from a study of control samples from healthy donors and cancer patients. Germline lookup yields CDR1 MNHEY and CDR2 SVGEGT. V lost 0 bases to trimming and J lost 5 bases, with 16 bases between them. The CDR3 contains 16 residues. The table lists this clone with a few counts. The data were produced by immunoSEQ multiplex PCR, yet TCRdb's version contains in-frame clones alone and is incomplete. The data show 100,000 or so clones, approximately 86% seen once. Sequencing was done on a sample of blood. The genes are TRBV6-2 or TRBV6-3 and TRBJ2-5, with D maybe TRBD2 (6 bases). This receptor was taken from a woman between 45 and 60 years old in good health. Here the CDR3 reads CASSYSSWLEGETQYF. The CDR3 nucleotides are TGTGCCAGCAGTTACTCGAGTTGGTTGGAGGGGGAGACCCAGTACTTC.